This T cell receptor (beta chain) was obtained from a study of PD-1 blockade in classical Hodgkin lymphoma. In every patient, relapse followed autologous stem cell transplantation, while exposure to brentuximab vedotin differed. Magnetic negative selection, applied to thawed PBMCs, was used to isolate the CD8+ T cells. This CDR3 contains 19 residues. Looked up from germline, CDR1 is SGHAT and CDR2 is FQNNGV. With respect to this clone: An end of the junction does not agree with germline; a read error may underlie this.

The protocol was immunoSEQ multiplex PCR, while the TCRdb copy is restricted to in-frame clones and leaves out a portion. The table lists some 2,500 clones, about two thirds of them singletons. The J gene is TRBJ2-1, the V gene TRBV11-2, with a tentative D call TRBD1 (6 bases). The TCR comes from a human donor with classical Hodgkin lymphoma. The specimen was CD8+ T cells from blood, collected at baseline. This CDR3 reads CAGSLDIFRRGGIGNEQFF. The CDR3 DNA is TGTGCCGGCAGCTTAGATATATTCAGGCGAGGGGGAATTGGCAATGAGCAGTTCTTC.